Listed below are T cell receptor beta chains from one sample, sequenced in a study of T cells after posttransplantation cyclophosphamide. TCRdb's copy holds only in-frame clones and misses some; the assay was immunoSEQ multiplex PCR. The sample carries 6,900 or so clones, about 90% recorded once. Sequencing used PBMCs, obtained approximately 45 months after allogeneic stem cell transplant with posttransplant cyclophosphamide. These receptors all stem from a female patient aged 50 to 65 who received an allogeneic stem cell transplant from a related donor, was CMV-positive, and had no GVHD. Some of the T cells might come from the graft donor. Both conserved end residues are part of each CDR3. The order of the fields is D gene, V gene, J gene, clone size, CDR3 protein, CDR3 DNA. The D gene is left open where the match is weak. Size is omitted from some rows. Given values are once, few, many or a class for expanded clones.

D: TRBD1; V: TRBV29-1; J: TRBJ2-5; size: NA; CDR3: CSVDQGVTTQYF; DNA: TGCAGCGTTGATCAGGGGGTGACGACCCAGTACTTC
D: TRBD1; V: TRBV6-1; J: TRBJ1-5; size: NA; CDR3: CASSAWTGQGNQPQHF; DNA: TGTGCCAGCAGTGCCTGGACAGGGCAAGGCAATCAGCCCCAGCATTTT
D: NA; V: TRBV6-4; J: TRBJ2-3; size: few; CDR3: CASSDTGYSTDTQYF; DNA: TGTGCCAGCAGTGATACGGGGTACAGCACAGATACGCAGTATTTT
D: TRBD1; V: TRBV23-1; J: TRBJ2-5; size: NA; CDR3: CASSHTPFSGTGRKLQETQYF; DNA: TGCGCCAGCAGTCATACACCGTTCTCCGGGACAGGGCGGAAACTCCAAGAGACCCAGTACTTC
D: TRBD2; V: TRBV27; J: TRBJ2-2; size: once; CDR3: CASSRRQGGAGELFF; DNA: TGTGCCAGCAGTCGCCGGCAGGGAGGGGCCGGGGAGCTGTTTTTT
D: NA; V: TRBV30; J: TRBJ2-1; size: NA; CDR3: CAWTEGAYNEQFF; DNA: TGTGCCTGGACGGAGGGAGCCTACAATGAGCAGTTCTTC
D: NA; V: TRBV6-6; J: TRBJ1-2; size: NA; CDR3: CASSYGGRGDGYTF; DNA: TGTGCCAGCAGTTATGGGGGCAGGGGAGACGGCTACACCTTC
D: NA; V: TRBV6-5; J: TRBJ1-1; size: NA; CDR3: CASTIWGGRTEAFF; DNA: TGTGCCAGCACCATCTGGGGGGGACGGACTGAAGCTTTCTTT
D: TRBD2; V: TRBV18; J: TRBJ2-7; size: NA; CDR3: CASSPDRATLAGAGEQYF; DNA: TGTGCCAGCTCACCCGACAGGGCAACACTAGCGGGAGCTGGCGAGCAGTACTTC
D: NA; V: TRBV6-5; J: TRBJ2-3; size: NA; CDR3: CASSLFDTQYF; DNA: TGTGCCAGCAGTCTTTTTGATACGCAGTATTTT
D: NA; V: TRBV18; J: TRBJ1-2; size: NA; CDR3: CASSPLGARYGYTF; DNA: TGTGCCAGCTCACCATTGGGGGCCCGCTATGGCTACACCTTC
D: TRBD2; V: TRBV7-2; J: TRBJ2-7; size: NA; CDR3: CASSALAGASYEQYF; DNA: TGTGCCAGCAGCGCCCTAGCGGGAGCATCGTACGAGCAGTACTTC
D: NA; V: TRBV6-5; J: TRBJ2-3; size: once; CDR3: CASSYSRLGGTDTQYF; DNA: TGTGCCAGCAGTTACTCCCGACTAGGCGGGACAGATACGCAGTATTTT
D: NA; V: TRBV29-1; J: TRBJ2-1; size: once; CDR3: CSAGQYEQFF; DNA: TGCAGCGCTGGACAGTATGAGCAGTTCTTC
D: NA; V: TRBV5-1; J: TRBJ1-4; size: NA; CDR3: CASSSLSGPYEKLFF; DNA: TGCGCCAGCAGCTCTCTCTCAGGGCCTTATGAAAAACTGTTTTTT
D: NA; V: TRBV2; J: TRBJ1-5; size: NA; CDR3: CAGSRGIKNNQPQHF; DNA: TGTGCCGGCAGCAGGGGAATTAAGAACAATCAGCCCCAGCATTTT
D: TRBD1; V: TRBV18; J: TRBJ2-2; size: once; CDR3: CASSPRDRGVGELFF; DNA: TGTGCCAGCTCACCCCGGGACAGGGGCGTCGGGGAGCTGTTTTTT
D: TRBD1; V: TRBV28; J: TRBJ2-7; size: NA; CDR3: CASRQPGQGASEQYF; DNA: TGTGCCAGCAGACAACCGGGACAGGGGGCCTCCGAGCAGTACTTC
D: TRBD2; V: TRBV28; J: TRBJ2-7; size: NA; CDR3: CASSAGLAGGYEQYF; DNA: TGTGCCAGCAGCGCTGGACTAGCGGGAGGTTACGAGCAGTACTTC
D: NA; V: TRBV7-2; J: TRBJ2-3; size: NA; CDR3: CASSPGQGPDTQYF; DNA: TGTGCCAGCAGCCCGGGTCAGGGCCCAGATACGCAGTATTTT
D: TRBD2; V: TRBV30; J: TRBJ2-1; size: NA; CDR3: CAWRGLAGAPSYNEQFF; DNA: TGTGCCTGGAGGGGACTAGCGGGGGCCCCCTCCTACAATGAGCAGTTCTTC
D: TRBD1; V: TRBV6-5; J: TRBJ1-5; size: NA; CDR3: CASSSQGSNQPQHF; DNA: TGTGCCAGCAGTTCACAGGGGAGCAATCAGCCCCAGCATTTT
D: NA; V: TRBV6-5; J: TRBJ2-6; size: NA; CDR3: CASSYAYSGANVLTF; DNA: TGTGCCAGCAGTTACGCCTATTCTGGGGCCAACGTCCTGACTTTC
D: NA; V: TRBV4-1; J: TRBJ1-1; size: NA; CDR3: CASSQVGGGEAFF; DNA: TGCGCCAGCAGCCAAGTTGGGGGCGGGGAAGCTTTCTTT
D: NA; V: TRBV7-7; J: TRBJ2-5; size: NA; CDR3: CASSLGRWETQYF; DNA: TGTGCCAGCAGCTTAGGGAGGTGGGAGACCCAGTACTTC
D: TRBD1; V: TRBV29-1; J: TRBJ2-7; size: NA; CDR3: CSVAPDRVFHEQYF; DNA: TGCAGCGTTGCTCCGGACAGGGTGTTCCACGAGCAGTACTTC
D: NA; V: TRBV10-2; J: TRBJ1-5; size: NA; CDR3: CASSEYIVGQPQHF; DNA: TGCGCCAGCAGTGAGTATATAGTGGGCCAGCCCCAGCATTTT
D: NA; V: TRBV9; J: TRBJ1-1; size: NA; CDR3: CASSVDAGGAGNTEAFF; DNA: TGTGCCAGCAGCGTAGATGCGGGGGGCGCAGGGAACACTGAAGCTTTCTTT
D: NA; V: TRBV11-1; J: TRBJ1-1; size: NA; CDR3: CASSRAGTEAFF; DNA: TGTGCCAGCAGCAGGGCGGGGACTGAAGCTTTCTTT
D: TRBD1; V: TRBV7-9; J: TRBJ2-1; size: NA; CDR3: CASSPGQGVKNEQFF; DNA: TGTGCCAGCAGCCCCGGACAGGGTGTTAAGAATGAGCAGTTCTTC
D: TRBD2; V: TRBV9; J: TRBJ2-2; size: NA; CDR3: CASSVRPQSGRLNTGELFF; DNA: TGTGCCAGCAGCGTACGCCCTCAGTCCGGGAGGCTGAACACCGGGGAGCTGTTTTTT
D: NA; V: TRBV6-4; J: TRBJ1-1; size: NA; CDR3: CASSDEMNTEAFF; DNA: TGTGCCAGCAGTGACGAGATGAACACTGAAGCTTTCTTT
D: TRBD1; V: TRBV13; J: TRBJ2-7; size: NA; CDR3: CASSDRDRVPYEQYF; DNA: TGTGCCAGCAGCGACCGGGACAGGGTTCCCTACGAGCAGTACTTC
D: TRBD1; V: TRBV2; J: TRBJ1-2; size: NA; CDR3: CASRGQAEKHGYTF; DNA: TGTGCCAGCAGGGGACAGGCAGAGAAGCATGGCTACACCTTC
D: TRBD2; V: TRBV11-2; J: TRBJ2-1; size: NA; CDR3: CASSAVGLAWDEQFF; DNA: TGTGCCAGCAGCGCGGTAGGACTAGCCTGGGATGAGCAGTTCTTC
D: TRBD2; V: TRBV5-1; J: TRBJ2-7; size: NA; CDR3: CASSPTSGSRYEQYF; DNA: TGCGCCAGCAGCCCGACTAGCGGGAGTCGGTACGAGCAGTACTTC
D: NA; V: TRBV19; J: TRBJ1-1; size: NA; CDR3: CASSGGTEAFF; DNA: TGTGCCTCGAGTGGGGGGACTGAAGCTTTCTTT
D: NA; V: TRBV10-3; J: TRBJ1-2; size: NA; CDR3: CAIHEGSGGSYGYTF; DNA: TGTGCCATCCATGAGGGCAGTGGAGGCAGCTATGGCTACACCTTC
D: TRBD2; V: TRBV11-2; J: TRBJ2-3; size: NA; CDR3: CASRKREGPDTQYF; DNA: TGTGCCAGCAGGAAGCGGGAGGGCCCAGATACGCAGTATTTT
D: NA; V: TRBV27; J: TRBJ2-2; size: NA; CDR3: CASSLSWGVINTGELFF; DNA: TGTGCCAGCAGTTTATCCTGGGGGGTTATTAACACCGGGGAGCTGTTTTTT
D: TRBD1; V: TRBV7-8; J: TRBJ1-1; size: NA; CDR3: CASSPRQGNTEAFF; DNA: TGTGCCAGCAGCCCGAGACAGGGGAACACTGAAGCTTTCTTT
D: TRBD1; V: TRBV19; J: TRBJ1-1; size: NA; CDR3: CASSIGTRDRWVIVNTEAFF; DNA: TGTGCCAGTAGTATAGGTACCCGGGACAGGTGGGTGATCGTGAACACTGAAGCTTTCTTT
D: TRBD1; V: TRBV27; J: TRBJ2-7; size: NA; CDR3: CASSARPPGQGYEQYF; DNA: TGTGCCAGCAGTGCCCGTCCCCCGGGACAGGGCTACGAGCAGTACTTC
D: TRBD1; V: TRBV7-8; J: TRBJ2-7; size: NA; CDR3: CASSLNPGQGKLEQYF; DNA: TGTGCCAGCAGCTTAAACCCGGGACAGGGTAAACTCGAGCAGTACTTC
D: TRBD2; V: TRBV18; J: TRBJ2-2; size: NA; CDR3: CASSPPGSSGRRPGELFF; DNA: TGTGCCAGCTCACCACCAGGGAGTAGCGGGAGAAGACCCGGGGAGCTGTTTTTT
D: NA; V: TRBV5-1; J: TRBJ1-1; size: NA; CDR3: CASSQTQGNTEAFF; DNA: TGCGCCAGCAGCCAGACACAGGGTAACACTGAAGCTTTCTTT
D: NA; V: TRBV10-2; J: TRBJ1-2; size: once; CDR3: CASRREANYGYTF; DNA: TGCGCCAGCAGGAGAGAAGCTAACTATGGCTACACCTTC
D: TRBD1; V: TRBV11-1; J: TRBJ2-7; size: NA; CDR3: CASSQGTGTGAYEQYF; DNA: TGTGCCAGCAGCCAAGGGACCGGGACAGGGGCCTACGAGCAGTACTTC
D: TRBD2; V: TRBV30; J: TRBJ2-1; size: NA; CDR3: CAWSPGGEGGNEQFF; DNA: TGTGCCTGGAGTCCTGGGGGGGAGGGAGGCAATGAGCAGTTCTTC
D: NA; V: TRBV7-9; J: TRBJ2-3; size: NA; CDR3: CASSLGANTDTQYF; DNA: TGTGCCAGCAGCTTGGGGGCGAACACAGATACGCAGTATTTT
D: TRBD2; V: TRBV4-3; J: TRBJ2-3; size: NA; CDR3: CASSPGGGRRDTQYF; DNA: TGCGCCAGCAGCCCCGGGGGGGGGCGTCGGGATACGCAGTATTTT
D: TRBD2; V: TRBV27; J: TRBJ2-5; size: NA; CDR3: CASSTGTSQETQYF; DNA: TGTGCCAGCTCCACCGGGACTAGCCAAGAGACCCAGTACTTC
D: TRBD1; V: TRBV4-1; J: TRBJ2-3; size: NA; CDR3: CASSPRQGISTDTQYF; DNA: TGCGCCAGCAGCCCGCGACAGGGTATTAGCACAGATACGCAGTATTTT
D: TRBD1; V: TRBV5-4; J: TRBJ2-3; size: NA; CDR3: CASSSKTLTGDADTQYF; DNA: TGTGCCAGCAGCTCAAAAACCCTGACAGGGGACGCAGATACGCAGTATTTT
D: TRBD1; V: TRBV28; J: TRBJ1-1; size: NA; CDR3: CASSDSRGRVTEAFF; DNA: TGTGCCAGCAGTGATTCCAGGGGGCGGGTCACTGAAGCTTTCTTT
D: NA; V: TRBV7-2; J: TRBJ2-4; size: once; CDR3: CASSLWGGAENIQYF; DNA: TGTGCCAGCAGCTTATGGGGGGGGGCAGAAAACATTCAGTACTTC
D: TRBD2; V: TRBV5-6; J: TRBJ2-5; size: NA; CDR3: CASSRTSSIETQYF; DNA: TGTGCCAGCAGCCGGACTAGCTCAATCGAGACCCAGTACTTC
D: TRBD1; V: TRBV7-3; J: TRBJ1-5; size: NA; CDR3: CASSYDRDQPQHF; DNA: TGTGCCAGCAGCTACGACAGGGATCAGCCCCAGCATTTT
D: TRBD1; V: TRBV6-4; J: TRBJ2-7; size: NA; CDR3: CASKRTGGEVEQYF; DNA: TGTGCCAGCAAAAGGACAGGGGGGGAGGTTGAGCAGTACTTC